The 20 T cell receptor beta chains given below trace back to one sample, sequenced in a study of blood T cell repertoires in COVID-19. Sequencing was performed with immunoSEQ multiplex PCR; in TCRdb, only in-frame clones are kept and a portion is missing. The sample records 110,000 to 150,000 clones, under 90% being singletons. The sample taken for sequencing was peripheral blood. Source of these receptors: a human donor in a cohort sampled during active COVID-19.

The chain employs TRBV5-1 and TRBJ2-6; D is perhaps TRBD1 (6 bases). Trimming removed 4 bases at V and 0 bases at J, with 11 bases between. This CDR3 is built from 16 residues. Germline V gene sequence: CDR1 SGHRS, CDR2 YFSETQ. DNA for the CDR3: TGCGCCAGCAGCCACGGACAGAGCTCTGGGGCCAACGTCCTGACTTTC. Residues: CASSHGQSSGANVLTF.

As to this clone: Distinct nucleotide sequences in the sample also encode this CDR3. This rearrangement joins TRBV20-1 to TRBJ2-5; maybe TRBD1 (6 bases). This CDR3 contains 12 residues. Germline V gene lookup returns CDR1 DFQATT and CDR2 SNEGSKA (reference sequence). With 3 bases removed from V and 5 bases from J, the gap between germline ends came to 10 bases. CDR3 residues: CSASFRGETQYF. The CDR3 coding sequence is TGCAGTGCTAGTTTTAGGGGGGAGACCCAGTACTTC.

The V and J genes are TRBV4-1 and TRBJ2-3, with TRBD2 matching 14 bases. CDR1 is MGHRA and CDR2 is YSYEKL in the germline V gene. With 1 base clipped from V and 4 bases from J, the junction kept 7 bases outside the gene matches. The CDR3 extends over 18 amino acids. The DNA for the CDR3 is TGCGCCAGCAGCCAAGGGGGGACTAGCGGGAGTGGCGCAGATACGCAGTATTTT. Its translation is CASSQGGTSGSGADTQYF.

The CDR3 bases are TGTGCCAGCAGCTCTCGGACTAGCGGGGAAAATACGCAGTATTTT. Amino acid sequence: CASSSRTSGENTQYF. This rearrangement joins TRBV11-3 to TRBJ2-3, with 12 bases lining up with TRBD2. The length of the CDR3 is 15 residues. Germline CDR1 is SGHNT and CDR2 is YENEEA. Trimming cost V 4 bases and J 7 bases; bases outside gene matches: 6.

The chain employs TRBV3-1 (or the pseudogene TRBV3-2) and TRBJ2-7; 9 bases line up with TRBD2. Germline trimming cut 1 base from V and 5 bases from J; bases unmatched to any gene: 9. CDR1 is LGHDT and CDR2 is YNNKEL in the germline V gene (reference sequence). This CDR3 comprises 16 residues. The CDR3 loop reads CASSQVFSGRSNEQYF. The CDR3 DNA reads as TGTGCCAGCAGCCAAGTTTTTAGCGGGAGAAGTAACGAGCAGTACTTC.

This clone came up once. The chain combines TRBV5-1 with TRBJ2-1; the match to TRBD2 covers 12 bases. The CDR3 has 15 amino acids. V was clipped by 4 bases and J by 3 bases; unmatched bases: 2. Germline loops: CDR1 SGHRS, CDR2 YFSETQ. DNA of the CDR3: TGCGCCAGCAGCCGGGGACTAGCGGGCTACAATGAGCAGTTCTTC. Translating it yields CASSRGLAGYNEQFF.

The CDR3 is CAISDQDRGDYGYTF. CDR3 coding DNA: TGTGCCATCAGTGACCAGGACAGGGGGGACTATGGCTACACCTTC. This chain uses TRBV10-3 with TRBJ1-2; 10 bases are a match to TRBD1. Germline CDR1 is ENHRY and CDR2 is SYGVKD. The CDR3 spans 15 residues. The junction had 4 bases not matched to a gene; V was cut back by 3 bases and J by 3 bases.

V is TRBV5-5 and J is TRBJ2-5; no clear D gene. The germline V gene has CDR1 SGHKS and CDR2 YYEKEE (reference sequence). The V end was cut by 1 base, the J end by 4 bases, with 14 bases between. CDR3 length: 15 amino acids. The CDR3: CASSLIFGLLETQYF. CDR3 nucleotide sequence: TGTGCCAGCAGCTTGATCTTTGGGCTCCTAGAGACCCAGTACTTC.

This clone has only a few counts. The chain carries TRBV14 and TRBJ1-6; TRBD1 aligns across 7 bases. The CDR3 spans 14 residues. V trimming: 5 bases; J trimming: 6 bases; junction bases outside the gene matches: 4. Germline CDR1 reads SGHDN; CDR2 reads FVKESK. CDR3 residues: CASSTGTANSPLHF. In DNA, the CDR3 is TGTGCCAGCAGCACCGGGACAGCTAATTCACCCCTCCACTTT.

J is TRBJ2-7 and V is TRBV28, with TRBD1 identical over 9 bases. V was clipped by 5 bases and J by 5 bases; unmatched bases: 13. This CDR3 has 16 residues. From germline, CDR1 is MDHEN and CDR2 SYDVKM. CDR3 protein: CASSPGGGQGLNEQYF. Written as DNA, the CDR3 is TGTGCCAGCAGTCCGGGCGGGGGACAGGGTTTAAACGAGCAGTACTTC.

V is TRBV4-2 and J is TRBJ2-6, with TRBD1 as a possible D gene (5 bases). Germline CDR1 and CDR2: LGHNA and YNFKEQ. There are 17 residues in the CDR3. V was shortened by 2 bases and J by 0 bases, with 11 bases between the two germline ends. CDR3 DNA: TGTGCCAGCAGCCAAACCACAGGATTCTCTGGGGCCAACGTCCTGACTTTC. Its protein is CASSQTTGFSGANVLTF.

V is TRBV6-5 and J is TRBJ1-4; a possible D gene is TRBD1 (5 bases). V lost 3 bases and J 3 bases, leaving 8 bases between the germline ends. Per the germline V gene, CDR1 is MNHEY and CDR2 is SVGAGI. The CDR3 has 14 residues. CDR3 protein: CASSYQGPNEKLFF. CDR3 DNA sequence: TGTGCCAGCAGTTATCAGGGCCCTAATGAAAAACTGTTTTTT.

This chain links TRBV11-1 with TRBJ2-7; 11 bases agree with TRBD2. This CDR3 contains 15 residues. Germline CDR1 SGHAT, CDR2 FQDESV (reference sequence). Trimming took 5 bases from V and 0 from J; bases not matched to a gene: 3. CDR3 nucleotide sequence: TGTGCCAGCAGCACTAGCGGGAGAAGCTCCTACGAGCAGTACTTC. Amino acid sequence: CASSTSGRSSYEQYF. Together with reference TRBV11-1 and TRBJ2-7, the CDR3 gives the full variable domain: EAEVAQSPRYKITEKSQAVAFWCDPISGHATLYWYRQILGQGPELLVQFQDESVVDDSQLPKDRFSAERLKGVDSTLKIQPAELGDSAMYLCASSTSGRSSYEQYFGPGTRLTVT.

This chain links TRBV24-1 with TRBJ2-1; 11 bases are shared with TRBD2. CDR1 and CDR2 (germline): KGHDR, SFDVKD. Unmatched junction bases numbered 3, after V lost 0 bases and J lost 6 bases. CDR3 length: 16 amino acids. The CDR3 region has the DNA TGTGCCACCAGTGATTTGGTGACTAGCGGGGTCAATGAGCAGTTCTTC. This encodes CATSDLVTSGVNEQFF.

The rearrangement links TRBV4-3 to TRBJ1-4, with D hard to call. Germline V CDR1 and CDR2: LGHNA, YSLEER. Trimming removed 3 bases at V and 2 bases at J, with 13 bases between. The CDR3 has 16 amino acids. The CDR3, as DNA: TGCGCCAGCAGCCAGAGGGCACATGGGACTAATGAAAAACTGTTTTTT. Its translation: CASSQRAHGTNEKLFF.

The J gene is TRBJ1-1, the V gene TRBV19; D ambiguous. In germline, CDR1 is LNHDA, CDR2 SQIVND (reference sequence). The CDR3 loop spans 19 amino acids. Trimming stripped 5 bases from V and 0 bases from J, with 25 bases between. Here the CDR3 DNA reads TGTGCCAGTAGTCCCCGCCGGGGAGACGGAAAAGCTATGAACACTGAAGCTTTCTTT. This codes for CASSPRRGDGKAMNTEAFF.

The rearrangement uses TRBV5-1 and TRBJ2-4; TRBD2 is a possible D gene (5 bases). Germline V CDR1 and CDR2: SGHRS, YFSETQ. The V and J ends lost 0 bases and 9 bases respectively, with 13 bases between them. This CDR3 has 14 residues. In DNA form, the CDR3 reads TGCGCCAGCAGCTTGGTATCGGGATCGGGCATTCAGTACTTC. This codes for CASSLVSGSGIQYF.

The chain recombines TRBV3-1 (or the pseudogene TRBV3-2) with TRBJ2-7, with D tentatively TRBD1 (6 bases). The CDR3 spans 17 residues. V gave up 1 base and J gave up 7 bases, with 23 bases separating them. Germline-derived CDR1 and CDR2 are LGHDT and YNNKEL (reference sequence). Written as DNA, the CDR3 is TGTGCCAGCAGCCAAGCAAGGGGCAGGGGTGGGGTGAGGGAGCAGTACTTC. Protein product: CASSQARGRGGVREQYF.

The chain is built from TRBV5-5 and TRBJ2-3, with TRBD2 matching 11 bases. Germline-derived CDR1 and CDR2 are SGHKS and YYEKEE (reference sequence). V shed 5 bases, J shed 3 bases, and the junction held 8 bases outside the gene matches. The CDR3 loop spans 16 amino acids. CDR3 amino acids: CASRPLAGVPTDTQYF. CDR3 coding DNA: TGTGCCAGCAGGCCACTAGCGGGAGTTCCGACAGATACGCAGTATTTT.

The rearrangement links TRBV5-1 to TRBJ1-3; D unresolved. The CDR3 has 16 amino acids. Trimming took 0 bases from V and 0 from J, leaving 10 bases between them. Germline loops: CDR1 SGHRS, CDR2 YFSETQ. CDR3 amino acids: CASSLAGAISGNTIYF. The DNA for the CDR3 is TGCGCCAGCAGCTTGGCCGGTGCAATCTCTGGAAACACCATATATTTT.